The 29 T cell receptor beta chains given below trace back to one sample, sequenced in a study of CD8 T cells in Susac syndrome. Random hexamers were used to reverse transcribe an amount of roughly 0.45 to 1 ug RNA. TCRdb independently ran MiXCR on the immunoSEQ multiplex PCR reads; one entry per CDR3 protein. This sample has 150,000 to 200,000 distinct CDR3 sequences, with 80% to 95% found just once. The specimen was CD4+ T cells from PBMCs. Receptors originate from a human donor in good health.

The chain carries TRBV2 and TRBJ2-7, with a weak D call TRBD1 (5 bases). CDR1 and CDR2 from the germline V gene are SNHLY and FYNNEI. The CDR3 contains 12 residues. V dropped 10 bases and J dropped 0 bases, with 10 bases sitting between them. CDR3 amino acids: CANTGDSYEQYV. The CDR3 coding sequence is TGTGCCAACACAGGAGACTCCTACGAGCAGTACGTC.

The CDR3 region is CASSSGTRNTGELFF. CDR3 coding DNA: TGTGCCAGCAGCTCCGGGACAAGGAACACCGGGGAGCTGTTTTTT. The J gene is TRBJ2-2, the V gene TRBV11-3, with D perhaps matching TRBD1 (6 bases). V lost 4 bases, J lost 1 base, and 10 bases lay in between. Germline loops: CDR1 SGHNT, CDR2 YENEEA. This CDR3 has 15 residues.

The J gene is TRBJ2-5, the V gene TRBV20-1; TRBD2 matches at 13 bases. CDR1 DFQATT and CDR2 SNEGSKA come from the germline V gene (reference sequence). The CDR3 contains 16 residues. Trimming cost V 6 bases and J 4 bases; bases outside gene matches: 11. The CDR3 sequence: CSALRTSGGVAETQYF. The CDR3 bases are TGCAGTGCACTAAGGACTAGCGGGGGAGTAGCAGAGACCCAGTACTTC.

The chain joins TRBV20-1 to TRBJ2-7; TRBD1 aligns across 9 bases. Trimming removed 5 bases from V and 4 bases from J; junction bases left unmatched: 12. From germline, CDR1 is DFQATT and CDR2 SNEGSKA (reference sequence). The CDR3 covers 15 residues. The CDR3 loop is CSAWADRDRVYEQYF. For the CDR3, the DNA is TGCAGTGCTTGGGCTGACCGGGACAGGGTATACGAGCAGTACTTC.

V and J are TRBV13 and TRBJ1-2, with TRBD1 as a possible D gene (5 bases). Germline-derived CDR1 and CDR2 are PRHDT and FYEKMQ (reference sequence). Trimming shortened V by 0 bases and J by 5 bases, and 16 bases separated the two germline ends. This CDR3 has 16 amino acids. The CDR3 DNA reads TGTGCCAGCAGCTTAGGTGGGCAGGGCCTCCGGTATGGCTACACCTTC. It codes for CASSLGGQGLRYGYTF.

The sample holds one count of this clonotype. The CDR3 loop is CSAPRLARDTQYF. CDR3 nucleotides: TGCAGTGCTCCCCGGCTAGCGAGAGATACGCAGTATTTT. The genes are TRBV20-1 and TRBJ2-3; perhaps TRBD2 as D (6 bases). Trimming stripped 5 bases from V and 5 bases from J, with 14 bases between. The CDR3 runs to 13 residues. CDR1 and CDR2 from the germline V gene are DFQATT and SNEGSKA (reference sequence).

J is TRBJ2-5 and V is TRBV9; the match to TRBD2 covers 10 bases. Germline V lookup: CDR1 SGDLS, CDR2 YYNGEE. This CDR3 has 14 residues. J gave up 3 bases and V 4 bases, and 3 bases lay outside the gene matches. The CDR3 DNA follows: TGTGCCAGCAGCTTGGGACTAGCGAAAGAGACCCAGTACTTC. Translation: CASSLGLAKETQYF.

The genes are TRBV27 and TRBJ1-2, with TRBD1 matching 8 bases. CDR1 MNHEY and CDR2 SMNVEV come from the germline V gene (reference sequence). V trimming: 5 bases; J trimming: 6 bases; junction bases outside the gene matches: 8. There are 14 residues in the CDR3. CDR3 residues: CASSLDRARNGYTF. DNA for the CDR3: TGTGCCAGCAGTCTGGACAGGGCGCGCAATGGCTACACCTTC.

This clonotype has just a few counts. Germline and junction disagree at one end, which may indicate a read error. The chain couples TRBV7-3 to TRBJ2-5; no clear D gene. CDR3 length: 12 amino acids. The germline V gene encodes CDR1 SGHTA and CDR2 FQGTGA. This CDR3 reads CASSLRGETQYF. CDR3 DNA: TGCGCCAGCAGCTTGAGAGGAGAGACCCAGTACTTC. The full variable domain, rest sourced from reference TRBV7-3 and TRBJ2-5, is GAGVSQTPSNKVTEKGKYVELRCDPISGHTALYWYRQSLGQGPEFLIYFQGTGAADDSGLPNDRFFAVRPEGSVSTLKIQRTERGDSAVYLCASSLRGETQYFGPGTRLLVL.

The rearrangement links TRBV6-6 to TRBJ2-7, with D perhaps matching TRBD1 (6 bases). CDR1 and CDR2 (germline): MNHNY, SVGAGI (reference sequence). The CDR3 loop spans 11 amino acids. V lost 8 bases and J lost 2, with 7 bases in between. The CDR3 DNA reads TGTGCCAGCGGACAGACCTACGAGCAGTACGTC. Amino acid sequence: CASGQTYEQYV.

Only a few counts were recorded for this clonotype. V usage is TRBV29-1 and J usage is TRBJ1-2; possibly TRBD1 for D (5 bases). Germline V gene data show CDR1 as SQVTM and CDR2 as ANQGSEA. CDR3 length equals 11 residues. The CDR3 DNA is TGCGGACAAACAGGTCTCTATGGCTACACCTTC. Translating it yields CGQTGLYGYTF.

The J gene is TRBJ2-5, the V gene TRBV12-3 or TRBV12-4; D is undetermined. The CDR3 contains 14 residues. Trimming took off 5 bases at V and 1 base at J, with 11 bases between the two ends. CDR3 amino acids: CASSRDWIQETQYF. CDR3 DNA: TGTGCCAGCAGTCGCGACTGGATCCAAGAGACCCAGTACTTC.

This chain joins TRBV2 and TRBJ1-2, with 7 nucleotides matching TRBD1. The junction had 12 bases not matched to a gene; V was cut back by 6 bases and J by 5 bases. There are 15 residues in the CDR3. Per germline, CDR1 SNHLY and CDR2 FYNNEI. The CDR3, as DNA: TGTGCCAGCAGCTCAACAGGGGCTGGTTCGTATGGCTACACCTTC. Its translation: CASSSTGAGSYGYTF.

The genes are TRBV14 and TRBJ2-1; 7 positions agree with TRBD1. V lost 1 base and J lost 2; bases outside the gene matches: 2. There are 15 residues in the CDR3. Germline V gives CDR1 SGHDN, CDR2 FVKESK. The CDR3 DNA reads TGTGCCAGCAGCCAAGGGGGGACAGCCTACAATGAGCAGTTCTTC. This translates into CASSQGGTAYNEQFF.

The chain has TRBV2 and TRBJ1-2, with 8 bases matching TRBD1. The CDR3 length is 12 residues. Germline CDR1 SNHLY, CDR2 FYNNEI. V lost 9 bases to trimming and J lost 3 bases; unmatched junction nucleotides: 3. CDR3 bases: TGTGCCAGACAGGGGGGAGACTATGGCTACACCTTC. Its translation: CARQGGDYGYTF.

The rearrangement uses TRBV14 and TRBJ2-7; 10 bases are shared with TRBD2. The CDR3 has 15 amino acids. CDR1 is SGHDN and CDR2 is FVKESK in the germline V gene. Germline trimming cut 4 bases from V and 0 bases from J; bases unmatched to any gene: 3. CDR3 sequence reads: CASSLAGGGSYEQYF. CDR3 in DNA: TGTGCCAGCAGCCTAGCGGGGGGCGGCTCCTACGAGCAGTACTTC. The full variable domain, rest sourced from reference TRBV14 and TRBJ2-7, is EAGVTQFPSHSVIEKGQTVTLRCDPISGHDNLYWYRRVMGKEIKFLLHFVKESKQDESGMPNNRFLAERTGGTYSTLKVQPAELEDSGVYFCASSLAGGGSYEQYFGPGTRLTVT.

The chain has TRBV7-9 and TRBJ2-4; D perhaps matches TRBD2 (5 bases). This CDR3 spans 13 amino acids. The germline V gene has CDR1 SEHNR and CDR2 FQNEAQ (reference sequence). V lost 1 base, J lost 5 bases, and 6 bases lay in between. CDR3 nucleotide sequence: TGTGCCAGCAGCTTAGGCGGGCAAAACATTCAGTACTTC. Residues: CASSLGGQNIQYF. The whole variable domain, remainder taken from reference TRBV7-9 and TRBJ2-4, is DTGVSQNPRHKITKRGQNVTFRCDPISEHNRLYWYRQTLGQGPEFLTYFQNEAQLEKSRLLSDRFSAERPKGSFSTLEIQRTEQGDSAMYLCASSLGGQNIQYFGAGTRLSVL.

This chain links TRBV6-5 with TRBJ1-2, with 12 bases lining up with TRBD1. This CDR3 has 15 amino acids. The V segment lost 5 bases and the J segment 7 bases; nucleotides outside the gene matches: 8. The germline gives CDR1 MNHEY, CDR2 SVGAGI. The DNA of the CDR3 is TGTGCCAGCAGTCGGGACAGGGGGCTAGGGAGTGGCTACACCTTC. It specifies CASSRDRGLGSGYTF.

This clonotype was counted a few times. This chain links TRBV10-3 with TRBJ2-7, with D possibly being TRBD2 (5 bases). Trimming cost V 2 bases and J 4 bases, with 6 bases left between them. Per the germline V gene, CDR1 is ENHRY and CDR2 is SYGVKD. The CDR3 consists of 12 residues. CDR3 DNA sequence: TGTGCCATCAGTGAGGGCGGGTACGAGCAGTACGTC. This sequence encodes CAISEGGYEQYV.

The count of this clonotype is one. J is TRBJ2-1 and V is TRBV19; 7 bases fit TRBD2. This CDR3 is 16 amino acids long. The V gene's germline CDR1 is LNHDA and CDR2 SQIVND (reference sequence). Trimming at V came to 2 bases and at J to 8 bases, leaving 12 bases not matched to a gene. The CDR3 bases are TGTGCCAGTAGTATACATACCACTAGCCGGGGGGATGAGCAGTTCTTC. Protein sequence: CASSIHTTSRGDEQFF.

The chain combines TRBV20-1 with TRBJ2-7; 7 positions match TRBD1. The V gene's germline CDR1 is DFQATT and CDR2 SNEGSKA (reference sequence). CDR3 length equals 14 residues. CDR3 DNA: TGCAGTGCTTCCGGGACAGTGAACTCCCACGAGCAGTACGTC. Encoded protein: CSASGTVNSHEQYV.

The CDR3 sequence: CASSPGQGAPTGELFF. The CDR3 coding sequence is TGTGCCAGCTCACCGGGACAGGGGGCGCCCACCGGGGAGCTGTTTTTT. The rearrangement links TRBV18 to TRBJ2-2, with TRBD1 matching 12 bases. This CDR3 is 16 amino acids long. V was clipped by 3 bases and J by 4 bases; unmatched bases: 3. Germline CDR1 KGHSH, CDR2 LQKENI.

Written as DNA, the CDR3 is TGCGCCAGCAGCCAAGTTGCGGGGGGATACAATGAGCAGTTCTTC. Translating it yields CASSQVAGGYNEQFF. This chain links TRBV4-3 with TRBJ2-1, with 8 nucleotides matching TRBD2. V was clipped by 1 base and J by 4 bases; unmatched bases: 3. CDR3 length equals 15 residues. Germline V CDR1 and CDR2: LGHNA, YSLEER.

The CDR3 loop reads CASSLGSSSRYNEQFF. For the CDR3, the DNA is TGTGCCAGCAGCTTAGGATCGTCTAGCCGGTACAATGAGCAGTTCTTC. The rearrangement uses TRBV11-1 and TRBJ2-1; possible D gene TRBD2, 5 bases. V was pared by 1 base and J by 4 bases, with 14 bases between. Germline loops: CDR1 SGHAT, CDR2 FQDESV (reference sequence). This CDR3 region has 16 residues.

The count of this clonotype is one. This chain links TRBV28 with TRBJ2-4; tentatively, D is TRBD1 or TRBD2 (5 bases each). Germline V CDR1 and CDR2: MDHEN, SYDVKM. The CDR3 consists of 16 residues. V dropped 6 bases and J dropped 5 bases, with 20 bases sitting between them. For the CDR3, the DNA is TGTGCCAGCAGCTCCCCGGGGCAGGCGGGCGAAAACATTCAGTACTTC. Translation gives CASSSPGQAGENIQYF.

The chain employs TRBV5-1 and TRBJ2-7; D may be TRBD1 (6 bases). Germline V gene sequence: CDR1 SGHRS, CDR2 YFSETQ. CDR3 length: 16 amino acids. Deletions cut 2 bases from V and 0 bases from J, with 15 bases between. The DNA of the CDR3 is TGCGCCAGCAGCTTAGCACCGGGACACAGCTCCTACGAGCAGTACTTC. It is translated as CASSLAPGHSSYEQYF.

This chain connects TRBV12-3 or TRBV12-4 to TRBJ2-7; 7 nucleotides line up with TRBD1. This CDR3 region has 11 residues. The V segment lost 8 bases and the J segment 4 bases; nucleotides outside the gene matches: 2. CDR3 protein: CASSTGYEQYF. DNA for the CDR3: TGTGCCAGCTCGACAGGGTACGAGCAGTACTTC.

The chain recombines TRBV4-1 with TRBJ1-4; possibly TRBD1 for D (6 bases). The length of the CDR3 is 18 residues. The V and J ends lost 4 bases and 0 bases respectively, with 18 bases between them. The V gene's germline CDR1 is MGHRA and CDR2 YSYEKL. The CDR3 region has the DNA TGCGCCAGCAGCCCCCAGGGCAGGGGACCTGCAACTAATGAAAAACTGTTTTTT. Residues: CASSPQGRGPATNEKLFF.

The rearrangement uses TRBV19 and TRBJ1-1; 7 bases map to TRBD1. With V trimmed by 3 bases and J by 0 bases, 7 bases remained unmatched. CDR3 size: 16 residues. The germline V gene encodes CDR1 LNHDA and CDR2 SQIVND (reference sequence). In DNA form, the CDR3 reads TGTGCCAGTAGTATGAACAGGGGATTGGTGAACACTGAAGCTTTCTTT. Protein sequence: CASSMNRGLVNTEAFF.